This T cell receptor (beta chain) was profiled in a study of blood T cell repertoires in COVID-19. Study-level information: The United States, Italy and Spain supplied acute and convalescent COVID-19 samples. From T cells, B-cell-depleted T cells, or PBMCs came the material, which was cDNA or gDNA.

Losses at the gene ends were 8 bases for V and 4 bases for J; bases not matched to a gene: 6. CDR3 size: 14 residues. The germline V gene has CDR1 MNHEY and CDR2 SVGAGI. At least ten counts were recorded for this clone. Original methodology: Quantification of nucleated cells was approximated via reference gene primer amplification. Clones were sequenced by immunoSEQ multiplex PCR, and TCRdb holds only the in-frame ones, with some missing. That table gives V, J and clone size, and the DNA gave D and trimming. The data contain about 300,000 clones, around 89% of them singletons. The sample consisted of peripheral blood. This TCR derives from a man aged 35-49 years with acute or convalescent COVID-19. The gene calls are TRBV6-5 and TRBJ2-7, with TRBD2 identical over 12 bases. In nucleotides, the CDR3 is TGTGCCAGCGCTTTTGGGACTAGCGGGTACGAGCAGTACTTC. Encoded protein: CASAFGTSGYEQYF.